The following is a TCR beta chain sequence with its context. The data stem from a study of blood T cell repertoires in COVID-19. As for the study in general: Before being deemed recovered, Cohort 3 donors had two negative PCRs, clearance, or symptom resolution.

Germline loops: CDR1 SGHDT, CDR2 YYEEEE. Trimming left V 4 bases short and J 5 bases short, with 21 bases between. The CDR3 has 16 residues. Only in-frame clones appear in the TCRdb table, and some are missing; sequencing was by immunoSEQ multiplex PCR. The sample records roughly 200,000 clones, roughly nine tenths being singletons. This sequence joins TRBV5-6 and TRBJ1-2; no clear D gene. The receptor was derived from a woman aged 40-49 years in a cohort exposed to, infected with or recovered from COVID-19 (not recorded which). Material: PBMCs or T cells enriched from blood (not recorded which). The CDR3 protein is CASSHPGRATMYGYTF. In DNA, the CDR3 is TGTGCCAGCAGCCACCCCGGGAGGGCAACTATGTATGGCTACACCTTC.